The 19 T cell receptor beta chains given below trace back to one sample, sequenced in a study of PD-L1 blockade in urothelial cancer. TCRdb's table, derived via immunoSEQ multiplex PCR, lists solely in-frame clones and lacks some. The sample consists of about 84,000 clones, 82% of them appearing once. The sequencing used PBMCs, collected around atezolizumab (anti-PD-L1) treatment. The receptors here all came from a man aged 65 to 85 with urothelial cancer.

The chain carries TRBV11-3 and TRBJ2-2; a possible D gene is TRBD2 (6 bases). The V end was cut by 5 bases, the J end by 7 bases, with 11 bases between. CDR3 length: 13 residues. Germline CDR1 is SGHNT and CDR2 is YENEEA. The CDR3 reads CASSAGPLGELFF. CDR3 nucleotides: TGTGCCAGCAGCGCGGGACCTCTCGGGGAGCTGTTTTTT.

The chain couples TRBV7-2 to TRBJ2-2; no definite D call. The CDR3 runs to 17 residues. In germline, CDR1 is SGHTA, CDR2 FQGNSA. Trimming pared 1 base from V and 7 bases from J, leaving 19 bases between. The CDR3 loop is CASSLDTPATGYGELFF. In DNA form, the CDR3 reads TGTGCCAGCAGCTTAGATACCCCGGCGACTGGTTACGGGGAGCTGTTTTTT.

The chain carries TRBV13 and TRBJ1-5; 8 bases align to TRBD1. The CDR3 has 14 residues. V lost 5 bases and J lost 4; bases outside the gene matches: 4. CDR1 is PRHDT and CDR2 is FYEKMQ in the germline V gene (reference sequence). Here the CDR3 reads CASSHGQGNQPQHF. The CDR3 DNA reads as TGTGCCAGCAGCCACGGACAGGGAAATCAGCCCCAGCATTTT. Filled out from reference TRBV13 and TRBJ1-5, the complete variable domain reads AAGVIQSPRHLIKEKRETATLKCYPIPRHDTVYWYQQGPGQDPQFLISFYEKMQSDKGSIPDRFSAQQFSDYHSELNMSSLELGDSALYFCASSHGQGNQPQHFGDGTRLSIL.

This sequence joins TRBV6-6 and TRBJ2-3, with 10 bases identical to TRBD2. V was pared by 7 bases and J by 5 bases, with 9 bases of the junction left unmatched. Germline V gives CDR1 MNHNY, CDR2 SVGAGI (reference sequence). CDR3 size: 15 residues. In DNA form, the CDR3 reads TGTGCCAGCACCCCCAGCGGGAGGGCCGGAGATACGCAGTATTTT. Translation gives CASTPSGRAGDTQYF.

This sequence joins TRBV2 and TRBJ1-1; 9 bases match TRBD1. CDR3 length: 12 amino acids. The V segment lost 7 bases and the J segment 3 bases; nucleotides outside the gene matches: 0. Germline CDR1 reads SNHLY; CDR2 reads FYNNEI. CDR3 protein: CASNRGHTEAFF. The CDR3 DNA is TGTGCCAGCAACAGGGGGCACACTGAAGCTTTCTTT.

The chain links TRBV4-3 to TRBJ2-7; D may be TRBD2 (7 bases). Germline CDR1 reads LGHNA; CDR2 reads YSLEER. The V gene lost 2 bases and the J gene lost 3 bases, with 14 bases spanning the gap. The CDR3 is 15 residues long. CDR3 coding DNA: TGCGCCAGCAGCCAACTCCGGGGGGCTGGCTACGAGCAGTACTTC. It codes for CASSQLRGAGYEQYF.

This clone showed up many times. The chain employs TRBV7-2 and TRBJ1-2; TRBD1 matches at 8 bases. The CDR3 extends over 15 amino acids. Germline-derived CDR1 and CDR2 are SGHTA and FQGNSA. With 2 bases clipped from V and 3 bases from J, the junction kept 5 bases outside the gene matches. The CDR3 DNA is TGTGCCAGCAGCTTAAACCAGGGGGCATACTATGGCTACACCTTC. This translates into CASSLNQGAYYGYTF.

This chain joins TRBV28 and TRBJ1-3, with 9 bases fitting TRBD1. Germline V lookup: CDR1 MDHEN, CDR2 SYDVKM. Losses at the gene ends were 7 bases for V and 1 base for J; bases not matched to a gene: 5. The CDR3 is made up of 15 amino acids. CDR3 in amino acids: CASTRQGGSGNTIYF. CDR3 DNA: TGTGCCAGCACTAGACAGGGGGGATCTGGAAACACCATATATTTT. Full variable domain (missing parts from reference TRBV28 and TRBJ1-3): DVKVTQSSRYLVKRTGEKVFLECVQDMDHENMFWYRQDPGLGLRLIYFSYDVKMKEKGDIPEGYSVSREKKERFSLILESASTNQTSMYLCASTRQGGSGNTIYFGEGSWLTVV.

CDR3 region: CASSDGGSGELFF. The CDR3 nucleotides read TGTGCCAGCAGTGACGGGGGGTCCGGGGAGCTGTTTTTT. The V call is TRBV6-4, the J call TRBJ2-2; TRBD2 might be the D (6 bases). This CDR3 has 13 amino acids. V was shortened by 2 bases and J by 6 bases, with 7 bases between the two germline ends. Germline V gives CDR1 MRHNA, CDR2 SNTAGT.

The chain recombines TRBV6-5 with TRBJ2-7; tentatively, D is TRBD1 (6 bases). The germline gives CDR1 MNHEY, CDR2 SVGAGI. V shed 6 bases and J shed 3 bases, with 15 bases lying between them. The CDR3 sequence is 14 residues long. CDR3 DNA sequence: TGTGCCAGCAGGAGGCGGACAGCTGACTACGAGCAGTACTTC. Translation gives CASRRRTADYEQYF.

The chain combines TRBV9 with TRBJ2-2; the D is unclear. V lost 3 bases to trimming and J lost 7 bases, with 10 bases between them. This CDR3 is built from 13 residues. Germline CDR1 and CDR2: SGDLS and YYNGEE. The CDR3 sequence: CASSGSSGGELFF. The CDR3 DNA sequence: TGTGCCAGCAGCGGGTCTTCGGGCGGGGAGCTGTTTTTT.

The chain combines TRBV9 with TRBJ2-2, with D possibly being TRBD1 (6 bases). Trimming took 0 bases from V and 5 from J, leaving 14 bases between them. Germline loops: CDR1 SGDLS, CDR2 YYNGEE. The CDR3 extends over 16 amino acids. CDR3 region: CASSVAGQSTTGELFF. The CDR3 DNA sequence: TGTGCCAGCAGCGTAGCTGGACAGTCAACAACCGGGGAGCTGTTTTTT.

The chain recombines TRBV6-5 with TRBJ2-2; 8 nucleotides line up with TRBD1. The V gene end was trimmed by 4 bases and the J gene end by 4 bases; junction bases not matched to a gene: 2. The germline V gene has CDR1 MNHEY and CDR2 SVGAGI. This CDR3 has 14 amino acids. The chain's CDR3 is CASSLTGATGELFF. CDR3 sequence (DNA): TGTGCCAGCAGTTTGACAGGGGCCACCGGGGAGCTGTTTTTT.

The chain couples TRBV11-3 to TRBJ2-2; 13 nucleotides line up with TRBD2. This CDR3 region has 16 residues. With 5 bases clipped from V and 4 bases from J, the junction kept 4 bases outside the gene matches. Germline values: CDR1 SGHNT, CDR2 YENEEA. Here the CDR3 DNA reads TGTGCCAGCAGCCCTCGGACTAGCGGGAGCACCGGGGAGCTGTTTTTT. It encodes CASSPRTSGSTGELFF. Based on the CDR3 plus reference TRBV11-3 and TRBJ2-2, the full variable domain is EAGVVQSPRYKIIEKKQPVAFWCNPISGHNTLYWYLQNLGQGPELLIRYENEEAVDDSQLPKDRFSAERLKGVDSTLKIQPAELGDSAVYLCASSPRTSGSTGELFFGEGSRLTVL.

The V call is TRBV6-4, the J call TRBJ1-1; TRBD1 aligns across 7 bases. Looked up from germline, CDR1 is MRHNA and CDR2 is SNTAGT. The CDR3 is 13 amino acids. V shed 6 bases and J 5 bases; nucleotides not matched to a gene: 6. The CDR3 loop is CASRRQGRTEAFF. The CDR3 DNA reads as TGTGCCAGCAGGCGACAGGGAAGAACTGAAGCTTTCTTT.

A single count supports this clone. J is TRBJ1-4 and V is TRBV29-1; D is possibly TRBD1 (5 bases). Trimming removed 6 bases at V and 0 bases at J, with 11 bases between. The CDR3 has 14 amino acids. Germline V gene data show CDR1 as SQVTM and CDR2 as ANQGSEA. The CDR3 reads CSVRQHPTNEKLFF. CDR3 sequence (DNA): TGCAGCGTGCGACAGCACCCAACTAATGAAAAACTGTTTTTT.

The rearrangement links TRBV6-6 to TRBJ1-5; D perhaps matches TRBD1 (5 bases). V was trimmed by 6 bases and J by 6 bases, leaving 15 bases between them. Germline lookup yields CDR1 MNHNY and CDR2 SVGAGI (reference sequence). This CDR3 comprises 14 residues. The CDR3 loop is CASSGPGGGQPQHF. In DNA form, the CDR3 reads TGTGCCAGCAGCGGTCCGGGGGGGGGTCAGCCCCAGCATTTT.

This clone was seen a handful of times. V is TRBV7-2 and J is TRBJ1-1, with 7 positions matching TRBD1. Looked up from germline, CDR1 is SGHTA and CDR2 is FQGNSA. The CDR3 totals 13 residues. After removal of 1 base from V and 8 bases from J, the junction contained 4 bases not matched to a gene. CDR3 in DNA: TGTGCCAGCAGCTTAGAAGGCAGGGGGGAAGCTTTCTTT. This gives the protein CASSLEGRGEAFF.

The chain links TRBV5-6 to TRBJ1-2; 7 bases agree with TRBD1. CDR1 is SGHDT and CDR2 is YYEEEE in the germline V gene. CDR3 size: 15 residues. With 0 bases clipped from V and 4 bases from J, the junction kept 6 bases outside the gene matches. CDR3 in DNA: TGTGCCAGCAGCTTGGTAACGGGACAGTTCTATGGCTACACCTTC. Its translation is CASSLVTGQFYGYTF.